The next 9 T cell receptor beta chains were all read from a single sample in a study of beta chain features in type 1 diabetes. Study-wide results and limits: Researchers report that Type 1 diabetes patients had moderately but significantly shorter TCRB CDR3s across all four CD4+ subsets.

No cognate antigen is known for these TCRs. All of the isolated RNA was reverse transcribed, so expressed TCRB transcripts were sequenced. The protocol was immunoSEQ multiplex PCR, while the TCRdb copy is restricted to in-frame clones and leaves out a portion. The sample lists about 270,000 clones; over 11% were seen once. The material sequenced was naive CD4+ T cells from blood. The source is a man in his thirties or forties with type 1 diabetes.

The table lists this clone with a few counts. V usage is TRBV30 and J usage is TRBJ1-3, with 8 bases that match TRBD1. Germline CDR1 GTSNPN, CDR2 SVGIG (reference sequence). V lost 4 bases, J lost 0 bases, and 2 bases stayed unmatched. CDR3 length: 14 residues. CDR3 sequence reads: CAWKDRASGNTIYF. The CDR3 coding sequence is TGTGCCTGGAAGGACAGGGCCTCTGGAAACACCATATATTTT.

The chain carries TRBV7-9 and TRBJ1-1, with TRBD1 as a possible D gene (6 bases). This CDR3 has 16 amino acids. Germline V gives CDR1 SEHNR, CDR2 FQNEAQ (reference sequence). V was clipped by 6 bases and J by 2 bases, with 19 bases between them. Here the CDR3 DNA reads TGTGCCAGCAGTTTCAGCGGGGGCAGGGGCAACACTGAAGCTTTCTTT. Translation: CASSFSGGRGNTEAFF.

This chain joins TRBV5-1 and TRBJ1-1, with D possibly TRBD1 on 6 matching bases. The V gene lost 4 bases and the J gene lost 0 bases, with 10 bases spanning the gap. This CDR3 spans 14 amino acids. CDR1 and CDR2 (germline): SGHRS, YFSETQ. Here the CDR3 reads CASSPRGMNTEAFF. In nucleotides, the CDR3 is TGCGCCAGCAGCCCCAGGGGAATGAACACTGAAGCTTTCTTT.

The V gene is TRBV10-3, the J gene TRBJ1-2; D is unresolved. Deletions cut 4 bases from V and 8 bases from J, with 14 bases between. This CDR3 is built from 13 residues. Per germline, CDR1 ENHRY and CDR2 SYGVKD. The CDR3 DNA sequence: TGTGCCATCAGTGTTGAGGCGGGATACGGCTACACCTTC. This codes for CAISVEAGYGYTF.

The chain combines TRBV30 with TRBJ1-3; D gene uncertain. Trimming left V 5 bases short and J 0 bases short, with 11 bases between. The CDR3 consists of 14 residues. The V gene's germline CDR1 is GTSNPN and CDR2 SVGIG (reference sequence). The DNA for the CDR3 is TGTGCCTGGGGAAGACTCAACTCTGGAAACACCATATATTTT. Translated, it gives CAWGRLNSGNTIYF.

This clone has a handful of counts. J is TRBJ2-1 and V is TRBV11-1; 12 bases map to TRBD2. The CDR3 runs to 16 residues. Germline V CDR1 and CDR2: SGHAT, FQDESV (reference sequence). J gave up 7 bases and V 6 bases, and 10 bases lay outside the gene matches. CDR3 loop: CASRSRPLAGGNEQFF. The CDR3 bases are TGTGCCAGCAGGTCACGTCCGCTAGCGGGAGGGAATGAGCAGTTCTTC.

V gene TRBV27 combines with J gene TRBJ2-7, with a weak D call TRBD1 (6 bases). Germline CDR1 and CDR2: MNHEY and SMNVEV (reference sequence). This CDR3 has 13 residues. Trimming shortened V by 5 bases and J by 0 bases, and 8 bases separated the two germline ends. The CDR3 DNA is TGTGCCAGCAGTCAGGGGTCCTCCTACGAGCAGTACTTC. This codes for CASSQGSSYEQYF.

The chain carries TRBV7-2 and TRBJ2-3; tentative D call: TRBD1 (5 bases). This CDR3 has 14 residues. With 1 base removed from V and 2 bases from J, the gap between germline ends came to 7 bases. Germline V lookup: CDR1 SGHTA, CDR2 FQGNSA. CDR3 sequence (DNA): TGTGCCAGCAGCTTAGGGACACCCACAGATACGCAGTATTTT. The encoded protein is CASSLGTPTDTQYF.

The genes are TRBV2 and TRBJ1-5; perhaps TRBD1 as D (6 bases). Germline CDR1 and CDR2: SNHLY and FYNNEI. Trimming removed 4 bases from V and 5 bases from J, with 12 bases in between. CDR3 length: 14 residues. CDR3 DNA sequence: TGTGCCAGCAGTGTTAGCAGGGGTGATCAGCCCCAGCATTTT. As protein: CASSVSRGDQPQHF.